This TCR beta chain is from a study of blood T cell repertoires in COVID-19. Study-wide background: The study drew acute and convalescent COVID-19 samples from the United States, Italy and Spain. PBMCs, B-cell-depleted T cells, or T cells provided the cDNA or gDNA that made up the material.

V shed 3 bases and J 5 bases; nucleotides not matched to a gene: 10. The CDR3 loop spans 17 amino acids. The germline V gene encodes CDR1 SNHLY and CDR2 FYNNEI. Authors' data handling: Amplification of reference gene primers was used by the study to estimate nucleated cell counts. Sequencing was performed with immunoSEQ multiplex PCR; in TCRdb, only in-frame clones are kept and a portion is missing. From that table come the V and J calls and clone size; the DNA was used to work out D and trimming. The repertoire has 380,000 or so clones, approximately 88% of them found once; the top ten carry 1% to 1.5%.

This chain joins TRBV2 and TRBJ2-2; 9 bases align to TRBD2. The sequence derives from a man in his forties or fifties with acute or convalescent COVID-19. Sequenced sample: peripheral blood. The CDR3 reads CASSERREGSRTGELFF. CDR3 nucleotide sequence: TGTGCCAGCAGTGAGCGGCGGGAGGGTAGCCGGACCGGGGAGCTGTTTTTT.